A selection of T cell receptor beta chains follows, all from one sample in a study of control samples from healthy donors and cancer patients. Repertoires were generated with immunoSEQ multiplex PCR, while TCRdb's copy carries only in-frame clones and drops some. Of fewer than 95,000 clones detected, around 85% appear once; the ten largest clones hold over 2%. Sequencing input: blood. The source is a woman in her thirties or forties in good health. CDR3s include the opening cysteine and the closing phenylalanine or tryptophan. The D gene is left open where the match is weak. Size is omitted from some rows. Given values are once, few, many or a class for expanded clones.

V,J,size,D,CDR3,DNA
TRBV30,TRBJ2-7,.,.,CAWSVQRPYEQYF,TGTGCCTGGAGTGTACAACGACCCTACGAGCAGTACTTC
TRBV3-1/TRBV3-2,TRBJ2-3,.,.,CASSQDFVGTDTQYF,TGTGCCAGCAGCCAAGATTTTGTGGGCACAGATACGCAGTATTTT
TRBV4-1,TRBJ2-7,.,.,CASSPFAYEQYF,TGCGCCAGCAGTCCATTCGCCTACGAGCAGTACTTC
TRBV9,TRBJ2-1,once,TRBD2,CASSRSSGGANEQFF,TGTGCCAGCAGCCGCTCTAGCGGGGGGGCCAATGAGCAGTTCTTC
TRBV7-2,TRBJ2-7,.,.,CASSFQRAREQYF,TGTGCCAGCAGCTTTCAGAGGGCTCGAGAGCAGTACTTC
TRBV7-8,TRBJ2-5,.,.,CASSLGSSGEKTQYF,TGTGCCAGCAGCTTAGGAAGTTCAGGGGAGAAGACCCAGTACTTC
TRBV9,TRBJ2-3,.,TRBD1,CASSVSRGGRTDTQYF,TGTGCCAGCAGCGTAAGTCGAGGGGGCCGAACAGATACGCAGTATTTT
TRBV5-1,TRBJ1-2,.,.,CASSLEVFSLKGYTF,TGCGCCAGCAGCTTGGAGGTGTTTTCGCTTAAGGGCTACACCTTC
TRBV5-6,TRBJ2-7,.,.,CASSLVVTEQYF,TGTGCCAGCAGCTTGGTAGTGACCGAGCAGTACTTC
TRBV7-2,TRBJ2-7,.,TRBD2,CASSLSGAPSYEQYF,TGTGCCAGCAGCCTTAGCGGGGCCCCTTCCTACGAGCAGTACTTC
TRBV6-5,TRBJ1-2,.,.,CASSYPQGRGNYGYTF,TGTGCCAGCAGTTACCCCCAAGGCAGGGGAAACTATGGCTACACCTTC
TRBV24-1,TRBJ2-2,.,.,CATSVIGELFF,TGTGCCACCAGTGTGATCGGGGAGCTGTTTTTT
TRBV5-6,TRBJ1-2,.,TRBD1,CASSRRDRAYGYTF,TGTGCCAGCAGCCGCCGGGACAGGGCCTATGGCTACACCTTC
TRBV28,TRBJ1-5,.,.,CASADSNQPQHF,TGTGCCAGCGCTGATAGCAATCAGCCCCAGCATTTT
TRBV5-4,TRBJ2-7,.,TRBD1,CASSSREGQGPVEQYF,TGTGCCAGCAGCAGTAGAGAAGGACAGGGGCCTGTCGAGCAGTACTTC
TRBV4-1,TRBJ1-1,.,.,CASSQDLQDTEAFF,TGCGCCAGCAGCCAAGATCTTCAGGACACTGAAGCTTTCTTT
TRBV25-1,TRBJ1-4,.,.,CASSEFGETNEKLFF,TGTGCCAGCAGTGAATTTGGGGAGACTAATGAAAAACTGTTTTTT
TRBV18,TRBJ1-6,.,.,CASSPGVDSPLHF,TGTGCCAGCTCACCAGGGGTGGATTCACCCCTCCACTTT
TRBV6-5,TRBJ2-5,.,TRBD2,CASRQTSGEETQYF,TGTGCCAGCAGGCAGACTAGCGGGGAAGAGACCCAGTACTTC
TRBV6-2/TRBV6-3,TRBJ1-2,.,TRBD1,CASSPFSQGAWNNYGYTF,TGTGCCAGCAGTCCCTTCTCACAGGGGGCCTGGAATAACTATGGCTACACCTTC
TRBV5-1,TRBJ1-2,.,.,CASSLGLQAGQISGYTF,TGCGCCAGCAGCTTGGGATTGCAGGCAGGGCAGATTAGTGGCTACACCTTC
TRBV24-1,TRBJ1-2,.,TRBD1,CATRGQGGYGYTF,TGTGCCACCAGGGGCCAGGGGGGGTATGGCTACACCTTC
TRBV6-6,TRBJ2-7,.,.,CASSLRTEFYEQYF,TGTGCCAGCAGTTTACGGACAGAATTCTACGAGCAGTACTTC
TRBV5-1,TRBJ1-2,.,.,CASSGGTLNYGYTF,TGCGCCAGCAGCGGCGGGACACTTAACTATGGCTACACCTTC
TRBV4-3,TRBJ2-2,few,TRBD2,CASSPHASSGLRELFF,TGCGCCAGCAGCCCCCATGCCTCTAGCGGACTACGGGAGCTGTTTTTT
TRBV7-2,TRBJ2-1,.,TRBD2,CASSSTSGGAYEQFF,TGTGCCAGCAGCTCGACTAGCGGGGGGGCATATGAGCAGTTCTTC
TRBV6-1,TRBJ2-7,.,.,CASSDGRTYEQYF,TGTGCCAGCAGTGACGGCAGAACCTACGAGCAGTACTTC
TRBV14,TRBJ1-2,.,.,CASSQGAWATNDGYTF,TGTGCCAGCAGCCAGGGCGCCTGGGCAACCAATGATGGCTACACCTTC
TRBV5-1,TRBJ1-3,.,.,CASSLVGGLSGNTIYF,TGCGCCAGCAGCTTGGTTGGGGGGCTCTCTGGAAACACCATATATTTT
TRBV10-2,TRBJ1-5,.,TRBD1,CASSVQGNQPQHF,TGCGCCAGCAGTGTACAGGGGAATCAGCCCCAGCATTTT
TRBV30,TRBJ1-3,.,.,CAWSVHGGNTIYF,TGTGCCTGGAGTGTACATGGGGGAAACACCATATATTTT
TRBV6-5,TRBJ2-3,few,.,CASSTNREVTDTQYF,TGTGCCAGCAGTACAAACAGGGAGGTCACAGATACGCAGTATTTT
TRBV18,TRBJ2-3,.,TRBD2,CASSPFPSGGADTQYF,TGTGCCAGCTCACCTTTCCCCAGCGGGGGGGCAGATACGCAGTATTTT
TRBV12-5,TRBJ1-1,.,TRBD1,CASAFRTGGNTEAFF,TGTGCTAGTGCCTTCAGGACAGGGGGGAACACTGAAGCTTTCTTT
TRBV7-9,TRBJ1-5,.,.,CASSPDSFSNQPQHF,TGTGCCAGCAGCCCGGACAGTTTTAGCAATCAGCCCCAGCATTTT
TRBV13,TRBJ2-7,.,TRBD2,CASSLGGAGGYEQYF,TGTGCCAGCAGCTTAGGCGGCGCGGGGGGATACGAGCAGTACTTC
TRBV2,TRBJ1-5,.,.,CASSRGTSNQPQHF,TGTGCCAGCAGTCGAGGAACTAGCAATCAGCCCCAGCATTTT
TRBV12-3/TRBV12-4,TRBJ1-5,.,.,CASSPILDQPQHF,TGTGCCAGCAGTCCGATCCTGGATCAGCCCCAGCATTTT
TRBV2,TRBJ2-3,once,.,CASSFFGTDTQYF,TGTGCCAGCAGCTTCTTCGGCACAGATACGCAGTATTTT
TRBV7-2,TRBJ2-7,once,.,CASSLAGGGSSYEQYF,TGTGCCAGCAGCTTAGCAGGAGGGGGGAGCTCCTACGAGCAGTACTTC
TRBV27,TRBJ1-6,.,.,CASSRWQGNSPLHF,TGTGCCAGCAGTCGATGGCAGGGCAATTCACCCCTCCACTTT
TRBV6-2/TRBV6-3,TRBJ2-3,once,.,CASSQDFTDTQYF,TGTGCCAGCAGTCAGGACTTCACAGATACGCAGTATTTT
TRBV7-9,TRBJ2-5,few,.,CASRQSSGGETQYF,TGTGCCAGCAGACAGTCGAGCGGTGGAGAGACCCAGTACTTC
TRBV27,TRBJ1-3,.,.,CASTSLTQGDTIYF,TGTGCCAGCACTTCACTGACCCAAGGAGACACCATATATTTT
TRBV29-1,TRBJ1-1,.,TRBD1,CSAALTGGAGAFF,TGCAGCGCCGCCCTAACAGGGGGCGCAGGGGCTTTCTTT
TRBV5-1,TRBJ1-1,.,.,CASSPWTVNTEAFF,TGCGCCAGCAGCCCCTGGACGGTGAACACTGAAGCTTTCTTT
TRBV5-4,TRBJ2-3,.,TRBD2,CASSLDTSGGLDTQYF,TGTGCCAGCAGCTTGGATACTAGCGGGGGACTGGATACGCAGTATTTT
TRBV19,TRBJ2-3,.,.,CASSIDRDGITDTQYF,TGTGCCAGTAGTATAGACCGGGACGGCATCACAGATACGCAGTATTTT
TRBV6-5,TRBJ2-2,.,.,CASMKLGDSGELFF,TGTGCCAGCATGAAACTAGGGGATTCCGGGGAGCTGTTTTTT
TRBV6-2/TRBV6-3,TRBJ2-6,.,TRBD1,CASSYVPTGTSSGANVLTF,TGTGCCAGCAGTTACGTGCCGACAGGGACCAGCTCTGGGGCCAACGTCCTGACTTTC
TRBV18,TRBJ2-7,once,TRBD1,CASRPGTGNYEQYF,TGTGCCAGCCGGCCAGGGACAGGGAACTACGAGCAGTACTTC
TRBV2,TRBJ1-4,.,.,CASRTGRNEKLFF,TGTGCCAGCAGGACAGGAAGAAATGAAAAACTGTTTTTT
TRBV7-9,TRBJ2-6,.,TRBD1,CASSTGQGAISGANVLTF,TGTGCCAGCAGCACCGGACAGGGGGCAATTTCTGGGGCCAACGTCCTGACTTTC
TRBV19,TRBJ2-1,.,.,CASSPWEDPNEQFF,TGTGCCAGTAGTCCCTGGGAGGATCCCAATGAGCAGTTCTTC
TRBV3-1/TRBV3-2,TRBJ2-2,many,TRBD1,CASSSQGAPTGELFF,TGTGCCAGCAGCTCTCAGGGGGCGCCCACCGGGGAGCTGTTTTTT
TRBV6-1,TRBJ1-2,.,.,CASSEPPSGYTF,TGTGCCAGCAGTGAACCCCCTAGCGGCTACACCTTC
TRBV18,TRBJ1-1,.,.,CASSPRDEHTEAFF,TGTGCCAGCTCACCCCGGGACGAACACACTGAAGCTTTCTTT
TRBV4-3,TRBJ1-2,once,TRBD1,CASSPDRDLSGYTF,TGCGCCAGCAGCCCTGACAGGGATCTATCTGGCTACACCTTC
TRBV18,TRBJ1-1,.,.,CASSTTRTATEAFF,TGTGCCAGCTCCACGACTAGGACAGCCACTGAAGCTTTCTTT
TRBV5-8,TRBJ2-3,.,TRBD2,CASSFLGLGPDTQYF,TGTGCCAGCAGCTTTCTTGGACTAGGACCAGATACGCAGTATTTT